This T cell receptor beta chain appears in the sequencing data of a study of T cells in Graves' hyperthyroidism and ophthalmopathy. TCR beta CDR3 regions were amplified from RNA. First-round RT-PCR with HTBI primers amplified the TCR CDR3 region. Via MiXCR, TCRdb re-called the multiplex PCR reads, giving one row per CDR3 protein. The sample lists about 260,000 distinct CDR3 sequences; 20% to 25% were seen once. For this clonotype: In this CDR3 the conserved last residue, phenylalanine or tryptophan, is missing, so a read error is likely.

The CDR3 spans 14 residues. Germline V CDR1 and CDR2: MNHNS, SASEGT. V was cut by 5 bases and J by 5 bases, with 15 bases left in between. Diagnostic decisions used clinical symptoms, serum thyroxine and TRAb, thyroid ultrasound and orbital computed tomography. Source material for PBMCs was over 7.5 ml fresh peripheral blood. The chain couples TRBV6-1 to TRBJ2-5; weak D call: TRBD2 (5 bases). The sequenced sample consisted of blood. The TCR sequence derives from a man between 35 and 55 years old with Graves' hyperthyroidism that later progressed to Graves' ophthalmopathy. CDR3 loop: CASSTGKPWETQYS. CDR3 nucleotides: TGTGCCAGCAGTACGGGAAAACCGTGGGAGACCCAGTACTCA.